A single sample gave rise to the 13 T cell receptor beta chains below, sequenced in a study of identical twins. In TCRdb, the 5' RACE reads were re-called with MiXCR into one record per CDR3 protein. Altogether 250,000 or so distinct CDR3 sequences are present, roughly an eighth being singletons, with the ten largest covering about 4.1%. The data were also submitted as part of a second study, on yellow fever vaccine responses in identical twins.

Sequences were obtained from memory (CD45RO+) T cells sorted from blood. These receptors were obtained from a woman aged 18-29 years in good health.

This clonotype was observed many times. The rearrangement uses TRBV10-3 and TRBJ2-1; 7 nucleotides align to TRBD2. Germline CDR1 ENHRY, CDR2 SYGVKD. There are 15 residues in the CDR3. V was pared by 3 bases and J by 5 bases, with 7 bases of the junction left unmatched. CDR3 loop: CAISEGGGVNNEQFF. In nucleotides, the CDR3 is TGTGCCATCAGTGAAGGCGGGGGTGTCAACAATGAGCAGTTCTTC.

This clonotype was seen only a few times. This chain connects TRBV20-1 to TRBJ2-7, with 11 bases matching TRBD2. The length of the CDR3 is 14 residues. From germline, CDR1 is DFQATT and CDR2 SNEGSKA (reference sequence). The V and J ends lost 2 bases and 7 bases, in that order; junction bases with no gene match: 7. The CDR3 DNA is TGCAGTGCTAGAAGGGGACTAGCGGCGAGGGAGCAGTACTTC. The encoded protein is CSARRGLAAREQYF.

This clonotype was seen at least ten times. The chain carries TRBV6-2 or TRBV6-3 and TRBJ2-4; 8 bases agree with TRBD1. J was trimmed by 0 bases and V by 4 bases; bases with no gene match: 2. Germline CDR1 is MNHEY and CDR2 is SVGEGT. The CDR3 is 15 amino acids. The CDR3 DNA reads TGTGCCAGCAGTTCCGACAGGGGAGCCAAAAACATTCAGTACTTC. Its protein is CASSSDRGAKNIQYF.

This clonotype was observed at least ten times. This chain joins TRBV28 and TRBJ1-2; D is possibly TRBD1 (6 bases). The CDR3 spans 14 residues. The V end was cut by 2 bases, the J end by 2 bases, with 9 bases between. Germline V CDR1 and CDR2: MDHEN, SYDVKM. This CDR3 is CASSLDQGNYGYTF. As DNA, the CDR3 is TGTGCCAGCAGTTTAGATCAGGGGAACTATGGCTACACCTTC.

This clonotype occurred a few times. The chain employs TRBV6-6 and TRBJ2-7, with 7 bases fitting TRBD2. The CDR3 length is 13 residues. Germline V gene sequence: CDR1 MNHNY, CDR2 SVGAGI (reference sequence). Germline trimming cut 7 bases from V and 1 base from J; bases unmatched to any gene: 4. The CDR3 sequence: CASTPAGSYEQYF. CDR3 DNA: TGTGCCAGCACCCCAGCGGGGTCCTACGAGCAGTACTTC.

This clonotype was observed many times. This chain uses TRBV12-3 or TRBV12-4 with TRBJ1-2; 7 bases are shared with TRBD1. There are 15 residues in the CDR3. V gave up 4 bases and J gave up 3 bases; unmatched junction bases: 8. In DNA, the CDR3 is TGTGCCAGCAGTTCTCAGGGGGGGAAACACTATGGCTACACCTTC. Translation gives CASSSQGGKHYGYTF.

The table lists this clonotype with a few counts. The chain employs TRBV3-1 and TRBJ2-7; the match to TRBD2 covers 12 bases. Germline V gene sequence: CDR1 LGHDT, CDR2 YNNKEL (reference sequence). The CDR3 loop spans 15 amino acids. The J segment lost 4 bases and the V segment lost 5 bases, leaving 6 bases of the junction unmatched. CDR3 region: CASSYGLAGFYEQYF. For the CDR3, the DNA is TGTGCCAGCAGCTACGGACTAGCGGGATTTTACGAGCAGTACTTC.

In this sample, this clonotype turned up many times. The rearrangement joins TRBV11-2 to TRBJ2-4; D gene unclear. Germline V lookup: CDR1 SGHAT, CDR2 FQNNGV. V was shortened by 0 bases and J by 8 bases, with 11 bases between the two germline ends. CDR3 length: 14 residues. Written as DNA, the CDR3 is TGTGCCAGCAGCTTAGATTTATCGGTAGACATTCAGTACTTC. Translated, it gives CASSLDLSVDIQYF.

This clonotype was detected only a few times. J is TRBJ1-6 and V is TRBV28; D remains unclear. Germline lookup yields CDR1 MDHEN and CDR2 SYDVKM. CDR3 length: 15 amino acids. The V end lost 2 bases, the J end lost 6 bases, and 11 bases lay between the germline ends. DNA of the CDR3: TGTGCCAGCAGTTTACGGGGAGCTATTAATTCACCCCTCCACTTT. Its protein is CASSLRGAINSPLHF.

This clonotype was seen a few times. The chain couples TRBV4-2 to TRBJ2-7; D might be TRBD2 (6 bases). The V gene lost 0 bases and the J gene lost 2 bases, with 11 bases spanning the gap. The CDR3 consists of 15 residues. Germline V lookup: CDR1 LGHNA, CDR2 YNFKEQ. In nucleotides, the CDR3 is TGTGCCAGCAGCCAAGACCGGGACTTTACCTACGAGCAGTACTTC. This gives the protein CASSQDRDFTYEQYF.

V and J are TRBV6-5 and TRBJ2-1; a possible D gene is TRBD1 (7 bases). Trimming took off 0 bases at V and 4 bases at J, with 10 bases between the two ends. The CDR3 has 15 residues. Germline CDR1 is MNHEY and CDR2 is SVGAGI. The CDR3 DNA reads TGTGCCAGCAGTTACTCGGCAGGGGGGTACAATGAGCAGTTCTTC. Encoded protein: CASSYSAGGYNEQFF.

The V and J genes are TRBV18 and TRBJ2-1; TRBD2 matches at 10 bases. Looked up from germline, CDR1 is KGHSH and CDR2 is LQKENI. This CDR3 has 16 amino acids. V trimming: 10 bases; J trimming: 4 bases; junction bases outside the gene matches: 13. The CDR3 nucleotides read TGTGCCACCAGAGAGCGGGAGGGCCTCCCTTACAATGAGCAGTTCTTC. Translating gives CATREREGLPYNEQFF.

In this sample, this clonotype turned up a few times. This rearrangement joins TRBV20-1 to TRBJ1-1, with TRBD1 matching over 9 bases. Germline CDR1 reads DFQATT; CDR2 reads SNEGSKA (reference sequence). V shed 6 bases, J shed 3 bases, and the junction held 8 bases outside the gene matches. The CDR3 spans 14 residues. The CDR3: CSARTGEGHTEAFF. The CDR3 nucleotides are TGCAGTGCCAGGACAGGGGAGGGTCACACTGAAGCTTTCTTT.